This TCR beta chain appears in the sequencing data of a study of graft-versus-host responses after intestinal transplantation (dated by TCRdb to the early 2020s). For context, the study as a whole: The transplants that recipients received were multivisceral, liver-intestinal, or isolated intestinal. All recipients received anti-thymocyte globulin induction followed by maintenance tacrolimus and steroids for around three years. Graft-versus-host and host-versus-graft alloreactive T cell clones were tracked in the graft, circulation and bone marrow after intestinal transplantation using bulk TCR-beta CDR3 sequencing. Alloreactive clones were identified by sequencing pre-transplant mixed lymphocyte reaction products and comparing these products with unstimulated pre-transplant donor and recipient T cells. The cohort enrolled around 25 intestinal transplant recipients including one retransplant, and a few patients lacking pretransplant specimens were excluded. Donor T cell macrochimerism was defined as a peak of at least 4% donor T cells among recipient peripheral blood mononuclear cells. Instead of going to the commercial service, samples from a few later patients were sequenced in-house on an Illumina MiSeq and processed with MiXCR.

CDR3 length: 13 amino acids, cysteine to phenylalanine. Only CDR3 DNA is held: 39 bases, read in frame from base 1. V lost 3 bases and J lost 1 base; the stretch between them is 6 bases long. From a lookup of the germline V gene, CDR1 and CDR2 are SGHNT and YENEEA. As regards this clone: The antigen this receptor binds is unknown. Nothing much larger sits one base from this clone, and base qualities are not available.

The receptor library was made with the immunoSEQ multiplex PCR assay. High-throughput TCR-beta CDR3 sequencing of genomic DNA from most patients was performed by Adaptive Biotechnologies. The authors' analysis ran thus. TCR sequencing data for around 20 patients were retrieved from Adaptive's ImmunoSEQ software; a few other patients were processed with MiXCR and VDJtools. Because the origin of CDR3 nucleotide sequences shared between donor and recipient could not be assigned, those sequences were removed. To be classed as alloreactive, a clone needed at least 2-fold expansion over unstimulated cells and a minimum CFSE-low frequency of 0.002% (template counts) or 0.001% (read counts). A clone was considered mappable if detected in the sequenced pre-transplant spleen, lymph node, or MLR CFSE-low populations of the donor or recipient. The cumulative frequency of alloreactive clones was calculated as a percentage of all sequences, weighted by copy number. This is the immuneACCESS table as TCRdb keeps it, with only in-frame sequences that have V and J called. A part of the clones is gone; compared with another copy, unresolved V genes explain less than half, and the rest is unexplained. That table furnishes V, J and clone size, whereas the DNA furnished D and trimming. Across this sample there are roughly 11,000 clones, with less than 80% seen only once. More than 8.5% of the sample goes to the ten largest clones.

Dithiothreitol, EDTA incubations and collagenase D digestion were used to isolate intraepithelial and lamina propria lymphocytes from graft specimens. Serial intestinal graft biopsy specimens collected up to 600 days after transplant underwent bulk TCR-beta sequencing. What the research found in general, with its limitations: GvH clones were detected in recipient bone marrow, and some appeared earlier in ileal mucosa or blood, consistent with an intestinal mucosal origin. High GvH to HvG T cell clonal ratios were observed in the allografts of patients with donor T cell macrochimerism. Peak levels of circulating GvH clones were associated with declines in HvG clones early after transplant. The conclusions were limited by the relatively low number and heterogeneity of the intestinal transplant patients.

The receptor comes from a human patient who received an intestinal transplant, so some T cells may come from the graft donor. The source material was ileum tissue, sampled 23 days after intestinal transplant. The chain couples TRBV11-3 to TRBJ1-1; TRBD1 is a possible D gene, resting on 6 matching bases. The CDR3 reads CASSFRGNTEAFF. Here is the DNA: TGTGCCAGCAGCTTCAGGGGGAACACTGAAGCTTTCTTT.